What follows are 20 T cell receptor beta chains derived from one specimen sequenced in a study of blood T cell repertoires in COVID-19. Sequencing was performed with immunoSEQ multiplex PCR; in TCRdb, only in-frame clones are kept and a portion is missing. In the table there are approximately 270,000 clones, approximately 90% of which are singletons. Sequenced sample: PBMCs or T cells enriched from blood (not recorded which). These receptors all stem from a man in his forties who had been exposed to COVID-19.

The V and J genes are TRBV21-1 and TRBJ2-7; TRBD2 was called by the table and not checked on the DNA. TRBV21-1 is classified as a pseudogene. The CDR3 is 14 residues long. The CDR3 reads CAIPTGFSSYEQYF. DNA of the CDR3: TGTGCCATCCCGACTGGATTTAGCTCCTACGAGCAGTACTTC.

The chain has TRBV19 and TRBJ2-2, with TRBD1 identical over 11 bases. The CDR3 is 16 amino acids. The J segment lost 3 bases and the V segment lost 6 bases, leaving 6 bases of the junction unmatched. Germline loops: CDR1 LNHDA, CDR2 SQIVND (reference sequence). The CDR3 protein is CASRLRTGGDTGELFF. CDR3 nucleotide sequence: TGTGCCAGTAGGCTGAGGACAGGGGGCGACACCGGGGAGCTGTTTTTT.

CDR3 amino acids: CASSQTGLMNTEAFF. Here the CDR3 DNA reads TGTGCCAGCAGCCAGACAGGGCTTATGAACACTGAAGCTTTCTTT. The rearrangement uses TRBV28 and TRBJ1-1; 7 nucleotides line up with TRBD1. CDR1 is MDHEN, CDR2 SYDVKM, per germline. After removal of 6 bases from V and 0 bases from J, the junction contained 7 bases not matched to a gene. The CDR3 length is 15 residues.

Comment on this clone: One end of the junction fails to match germline, which may point to a read error. The chain joins TRBV7-7 to TRBJ2-1, with 7 nucleotides matching TRBD2. Germline V gene sequence: CDR1 SSHAT, CDR2 FNYEAQ (reference sequence). This CDR3 is built from 17 residues. DNA of the CDR3: TGTGCTAGCAGTCTAGGGTTCCGCGGGAGCTCCTACAATGAGCAGTTCTTC. It translates to CASSLGFRGSSYNEQFF.

The V and J genes are TRBV6-5 and TRBJ1-1; 9 bases fit TRBD1. With 2 bases clipped from V and 4 bases from J, the junction kept 5 bases outside the gene matches. This CDR3 has 15 residues. CDR1 and CDR2 from the germline V gene are MNHEY and SVGAGI. The CDR3: CASSYTPTGGTEAFF. The CDR3 DNA is TGTGCCAGCAGTTACACACCGACAGGGGGCACTGAAGCTTTCTTT.

The CDR3 DNA reads TGTGCCAGCAGCTTGGGTCGGACTAGCGACCCCGGGGAGCTGTTTTTT. Translation: CASSLGRTSDPGELFF. This sequence joins TRBV5-4 and TRBJ2-2; 9 bases match TRBD2. The trim removed 0 bases at V and 6 bases at J, leaving 6 bases unmatched. Germline CDR1 SGHNT, CDR2 YYREEE (reference sequence). The CDR3 totals 16 residues.

The CDR3 coding sequence is TGTGCCAAGTCCCGGGATTATGGTTACACCGGGGAGCTGTTTTTT. The encoded protein is CAKSRDYGYTGELFF. This chain links TRBV6-5 with TRBJ2-2, with a tentative D call TRBD2 (5 bases). Per the germline V gene, CDR1 is MNHEY and CDR2 is SVGAGI. The CDR3 extends over 15 amino acids. The V end lost 10 bases, the J end lost 3 bases, and 18 bases lay between the germline ends.

The chain carries TRBV11-2 and TRBJ2-3; 10 bases map to TRBD1. The CDR3 has 15 amino acids. The V gene end was trimmed by 1 base and the J gene end by 5 bases; junction bases not matched to a gene: 3. In germline, CDR1 is SGHAT, CDR2 FQNNGV. Written as DNA, the CDR3 is TGTGCCAGCAGCTTAGTGTGGACAGGGGGAGATACGCAGTATTTT. Translated, it gives CASSLVWTGGDTQYF.

This chain links TRBV6-1 with TRBJ2-3, with D perhaps TRBD2 (6 bases). V lost 3 bases, J lost 6 bases, and 10 bases lay in between. Germline assignment: CDR1 MNHNS and CDR2 SASEGT. The length of the CDR3 is 13 residues. CDR3 sequence (DNA): TGTGCCAGCAGTGATGAGGGGAGGGATACGCAGTATTTT. Amino acid sequence: CASSDEGRDTQYF.

The chain combines TRBV3-1 (or the pseudogene TRBV3-2) with TRBJ1-3, with TRBD1 identical over 11 bases. J lost 2 bases, V lost 3 bases, and 6 bases had no gene match. This CDR3 region has 17 residues. Germline CDR1 reads LGHDT; CDR2 reads YNNKEL (reference sequence). CDR3 sequence: CASSQYPGQGAGNTIYF. The CDR3 region has the DNA TGTGCCAGCAGCCAGTACCCGGGACAGGGGGCTGGAAACACCATATATTTT.

The gene calls are TRBV5-5 and TRBJ1-1; 10 bases agree with TRBD1. The germline V gene has CDR1 SGHKS and CDR2 YYEKEE (reference sequence). The CDR3 sequence is 16 residues long. The V and J ends lost 4 bases and 1 base, in that order; junction bases with no gene match: 7. CDR3 loop: CASSVTGGGRNTEAFF. DNA for the CDR3: TGTGCCAGCAGCGTGACAGGGGGCGGTCGGAACACTGAAGCTTTCTTT.

This rearrangement joins TRBV18 to TRBJ2-7, with D possibly being TRBD2 (6 bases). Germline V gene lookup returns CDR1 KGHSH and CDR2 LQKENI. This CDR3 has 16 amino acids. The V and J ends lost 2 bases and 5 bases respectively, with 19 bases between them. The CDR3 is CASSPRDGASGDEQYF. The CDR3 coding sequence is TGTGCCAGCTCACCAAGGGACGGGGCGTCGGGGGACGAGCAGTACTTC.

The chain carries TRBV19 and TRBJ2-3, with TRBD1 matching over 9 bases. The CDR3 runs 15 residues. Germline loops: CDR1 LNHDA, CDR2 SQIVND (reference sequence). With 5 bases clipped from V and 2 bases from J, the junction kept 5 bases outside the gene matches. The CDR3 sequence: CASSRTGANTDTQYF. In DNA, the CDR3 is TGTGCCAGTAGTCGGACAGGGGCTAACACAGATACGCAGTATTTT.

V and J are TRBV11-2 and TRBJ2-3; D possibly corresponds to TRBD1 (6 bases). CDR3 length: 17 amino acids. Per germline, CDR1 SGHAT and CDR2 FQNNGV. With 3 bases removed from V and 1 base from J, the gap between germline ends came to 17 bases. CDR3 protein: CASSFQGQGRGTDTQYF. The CDR3 DNA reads as TGTGCCAGCAGCTTCCAAGGCCAGGGGCGGGGCACAGATACGCAGTATTTT.

CDR3 region: CASRTDRGEQYF. As DNA, the CDR3 is TGTGCCAGCAGAACCGACAGGGGCGAGCAGTACTTC. This rearrangement joins TRBV6-6 to TRBJ2-7; 8 positions match TRBD1. The length of the CDR3 is 12 residues. CDR1 is MNHNY and CDR2 is SVGAGI in the germline V gene (reference sequence). After removal of 6 bases from V and 6 bases from J, the junction contained 4 bases not matched to a gene.

Only one count was recorded for this clone. The V and J genes are TRBV2 and TRBJ2-7; 10 positions match TRBD2. This CDR3 is built from 15 residues. In germline, CDR1 is SNHLY, CDR2 FYNNEI. V lost 2 bases and J lost 3; bases outside the gene matches: 4. CDR3: CASSERLAGDYEQYF. The CDR3 DNA is TGTGCCAGCAGTGAAAGACTAGCGGGTGACTACGAGCAGTACTTC. The variable domain in full, completed from reference TRBV2 and TRBJ2-7, reads EPEVTQTPSHQVTQMGQEVILRCVPISNHLYFYWYRQILGQKVEFLVSFYNNEISEKSEIFDDQFSVERPDGSNFTLKIRSTKLEDSAMYFCASSERLAGDYEQYFGPGTRLTVT.

This chain uses TRBV5-1 with TRBJ1-2; 10 nucleotides align to TRBD1. The ends lost 4 bases at V and 0 bases at J; junction bases unmatched: 6. The CDR3 has 16 residues. Germline-derived CDR1 and CDR2 are SGHRS and YFSETQ. This CDR3 is CASSRTGGPSNYGYTF. CDR3 coding DNA: TGCGCCAGCAGCAGGACAGGGGGACCATCTAACTATGGCTACACCTTC.

This rearrangement joins TRBV5-3 to TRBJ2-1; TRBD1 might be the D (6 bases). TRBV5-3 is recorded as an ORF, its role being uncertain. The CDR3 sequence is 16 residues long. Trimming took 1 base from V and 3 from J, leaving 14 bases between them. The CDR3 nucleotides read TGTGCCAGAAGCTTGTTCGGAAGAGGGGGCTACAATGAGCAGTTCTTC. Residues: CARSLFGRGGYNEQFF.

V gene TRBV6-5 combines with J gene TRBJ1-1; 8 bases agree with TRBD1. Germline V lookup: CDR1 MNHEY, CDR2 SVGAGI. The V and J ends lost 1 base and 5 bases, in that order; junction bases with no gene match: 6. This CDR3 is 15 amino acids long. The CDR3 loop reads CASSYFRGRGTEAFF. DNA for the CDR3: TGTGCCAGCAGTTACTTCAGGGGGCGAGGGACTGAAGCTTTCTTT.

The rearrangement uses TRBV10-3 and TRBJ1-1; TRBD1 matches at 10 bases. The CDR3 runs to 15 residues. Germline V CDR1 and CDR2: ENHRY, SYGVKD. V lost 3 bases and J lost 2; bases outside the gene matches: 3. The CDR3 reads CAISEGDRGNTEAFF. The CDR3 DNA follows: TGTGCCATCAGTGAAGGGGACAGGGGAAACACTGAAGCTTTCTTT.